Given below is one T cell receptor (beta chain) in context. This clonotype was recorded at least ten times. What this receptor recognizes is not known. Base qualities were left out, and no much larger clone turns up one base away. Library method: multiplex PCR. The sequencer listed for this sample is Illumina HiSeq 4000. CDR3 regions were amplified by Arm-PCR with iRepertoire HTBI primers to construct TCR beta libraries. Before sequencing, the PCR products went through gel purification. For the original study's pipeline: Gene usage analysis of CDR3 amino acid clonotypes used the 55 to 65 TRBV and 14 to 15 TRBJ segments found across samples. COPE and FqMerger were used to merge the filtered high-quality paired reads into contigs. BLAST was used to align contigs to IMGT TRBV, TRBD and TRBJ reference genes, and CDR3 was defined according to IMGT. Any clonotype with a frequency above 0.1% was counted as a highly expanded clone. Shannon entropy was used to measure repertoire diversity, and the Gini coefficient was used to measure V-J evenness. Clonotypes shared by more than one individual were considered public. TCRdb reworked the public reads: Q25 trimming with fastp, MiXCR clone assembly, productive beta chains retained. When rows share a CDR3 protein, they turn into one entry using the most common DNA and genes. The V and J calls were determined by TCRdb, not by the authors. The sample table shows hundreds of thousands of distinct CDR3 sequences, and 12% are seen once. In total, the top ten clones hold around 10% of the sample.

Reading the label with the study, this specimen's time point is: newly diagnosed GD, antithyroid drugs for less than 3 months. RNA was extracted from PBMCs in TRIzol for both TCR sequencing and RNA sequencing. The diagnosis of Graves' disease followed American Thyroid Association guidelines. Patients were recruited from an endocrinology department in Xi'an, China. From each patient, approximately 9.9 milliliters of peripheral blood was collected into an EDTA anticoagulant tube. Ficoll Paque Plus density gradient separation was used to isolate PBMCs, and no further T cell sorting was done. An Agilent 2100 Bioanalyzer and agarose gel were used to check RNA quality, while a NanoDrop 2000 measured RNA concentration. This sample was included in a study of regulatory T cells in long-lasting Graves disease (dated by TCRdb to about 2021). The study in broad terms: In the newly diagnosed Graves' disease group, patients had been taking antithyroid drugs for less than 3 months. TCR sequencing covered some 13 persistent and roughly 20 newly diagnosed Graves' disease patients, around 35 samples in total. The study was registered as a clinical trial and conducted in China. Peripheral blood TCR sequencing and RNA sequencing compared persistent Graves' disease patients with newly diagnosed Graves' disease patients.

CDR1 and CDR2 are read off the germline V gene as KGHSH and LQKENI. The germline V end is reduced by 2 bases and the J end by 2 bases; junction bases left unmatched: 5. The CDR3 spans 15 residues, from the cysteine through the phenylalanine. The only DNA kept is the CDR3, 45 bases in frame from the first base. What the authors observed across the whole study: A larger number of public clonotypes was shared among persistent patients (more than 2,500) than among newly diagnosed patients (roughly 970). Only the TCR beta chain was sequenced and analyzed. TRBV28, TRBJ1-2 and TRBJ2-5 were preferentially used in persistent disease, while TRBV20-1 and TRBJ2-1 were favored in newly diagnosed disease. Only peripheral blood was studied, because thyroid tissue, the primary lesion, was inaccessible. Persistent Graves' disease patients showed lower TCR Shannon entropy and fewer highly expanded clones than newly diagnosed patients, suggesting clonal expansion. The small sample size was acknowledged by the authors as a limitation that may reduce accuracy.

The data were also submitted as part of a second study, on T cells in Graves' hyperthyroidism and ophthalmopathy. Drawing on the second study: Stable Graves' hyperthyroidism was defined as the absence of progression to ophthalmopathy over 18 months of follow-up. Hyperthyroidism patients were aged 18 to 65 years and newly diagnosed, with disease duration of less than 2 months. Any patient with an uncontrolled infection, another autoimmune disease, pregnancy or lactation was excluded. Diagnoses were established on the basis of clinical symptoms, serum thyroxine and TRAb, thyroid ultrasound, and orbital computed tomography. The TCR CDR3 was subjected to a first round of RT-PCR using the HTBI primer set and the Qiagen OneStep RT-PCR kit. Most expanded thyroid clonotypes (frequency above 0.001) were also detected in blood, suggesting blood repertoires may reflect thyroid immune responses. In cross-validation, a model built on a 13 V-J signature told ophthalmopathy apart from stable hyperthyroidism with under 90% sensitivity and about 81% specificity, and in testing the same model reached 80%/75%. During validation, the model predicted progression to ophthalmopathy a median of approximately 6 months ahead of onset, with 70.59% sensitivity and 72% to 85% specificity. A discovery cohort of about a hundred patients, roughly 45 with Graves' ophthalmopathy and approximately 55 with stable Graves' hyperthyroidism, was used to find distinguishing TCR V-J signatures. Prospective prediction of ophthalmopathy was tested in an independent validation cohort of 18 to 20 hyperthyroidism patients and some 17 patients who later progressed to ophthalmopathy. The 100 or so discovery patients were divided at random into training and test sets in a 7:3 ratio. Thyroid tissue and blood T-cell repertoires from six Graves' hyperthyroidism patients were also compared in the study. After sampling, hyperthyroidism patients received methimazole starting at 30 mg daily, and ophthalmopathy patients received high-dose intravenous methylprednisolone. The libraries were constructed in a second round of multiplex PCR and then size-selected and purified. Sequencing of the libraries was done on an Illumina HiSeq2000 using paired-end 100 bp reads. SOAPnuke was used to process the raw data, throwing out any read that contained adapters or uncalled bases, had a mean Phred below 15, or lacked an exact constant-primer or identifier match. High-quality paired reads were merged using COPE v1.2.5, and each unique nucleotide sequence was defined as a clonotype. MiTCR v1.1 was used to align the clonotypes against IMGT TRBV, TRBD and TRBJ reference segments. The analysis was restricted to V-J combinations with a frequency above 0.0001, which together covered 98% to 99.2% of the repertoires. A TCS score was defined as the ratio of F50 (clonal expansion) to E x V (chaos), with BLOSUM62-based TCRdist applied between CDR3 peptides within each V-J. Welch's t-statistics and random forest reduced around 550 V-J features to 13, which were used in a naive Bayes classifier (R e1071). No statistical method was used to fix the sample size in advance, and group allocation was not hidden from the investigators. The paper describes TCR Vbeta CDR3 sequencing of around 130 peripheral blood samples, made up of some 42 ophthalmopathy patients, 70 to 75 hyperthyroidism patients and about 17 progressor patients.

The chain is encoded by TRBV18 joined to TRBJ2-7; 8 central nucleotides agree with TRBD2. This sequence originates from a woman in her twenties or thirties with Graves disease. Donor details come from another sample of the same person, matched by shared clones. The sample consisted of peripheral blood mononuclear cells (PBMCs), taken at new diagnosis, from a patient treated with antithyroid drugs. The nucleotide sequence reads as follows: TGTGCCAGCTCACCAAGGAGCGGGAGCCCCTACGAGCAGTACTTC. Translated, this is CASSPRSGSPYEQYF.